This TCR beta chain was sequenced during a study of shared clonotypes between healthy human individuals. Study results and limitations: Depth of sequencing was expected to influence donor clonotype sharing.

Per the germline V gene, CDR1 is SQVTM and CDR2 is ANQGSEA. Deletions cut 4 bases from V and 4 bases from J, with 7 bases between. The CDR3 totals 11 residues. Points on this clone: Its antigen is still unknown.

Sequenced by immunoSEQ multiplex PCR; TCRdb stores in-frame clones only, minus some. The sample yields 400,000 to 500,000 clones, 79% seen once. The sequence was obtained from a woman aged 40 to 50 in good health. Some clones in this sample may be carry-over from other donors' samples. This chain links TRBV29-1 with TRBJ1-2; D is possibly TRBD1 (5 bases). Specimen: PBMCs. CDR3 DNA sequence: TGCAGCGTTGGGGGGGGCTATGGCTACACCTTC. Its translation: CSVGGGYGYTF.